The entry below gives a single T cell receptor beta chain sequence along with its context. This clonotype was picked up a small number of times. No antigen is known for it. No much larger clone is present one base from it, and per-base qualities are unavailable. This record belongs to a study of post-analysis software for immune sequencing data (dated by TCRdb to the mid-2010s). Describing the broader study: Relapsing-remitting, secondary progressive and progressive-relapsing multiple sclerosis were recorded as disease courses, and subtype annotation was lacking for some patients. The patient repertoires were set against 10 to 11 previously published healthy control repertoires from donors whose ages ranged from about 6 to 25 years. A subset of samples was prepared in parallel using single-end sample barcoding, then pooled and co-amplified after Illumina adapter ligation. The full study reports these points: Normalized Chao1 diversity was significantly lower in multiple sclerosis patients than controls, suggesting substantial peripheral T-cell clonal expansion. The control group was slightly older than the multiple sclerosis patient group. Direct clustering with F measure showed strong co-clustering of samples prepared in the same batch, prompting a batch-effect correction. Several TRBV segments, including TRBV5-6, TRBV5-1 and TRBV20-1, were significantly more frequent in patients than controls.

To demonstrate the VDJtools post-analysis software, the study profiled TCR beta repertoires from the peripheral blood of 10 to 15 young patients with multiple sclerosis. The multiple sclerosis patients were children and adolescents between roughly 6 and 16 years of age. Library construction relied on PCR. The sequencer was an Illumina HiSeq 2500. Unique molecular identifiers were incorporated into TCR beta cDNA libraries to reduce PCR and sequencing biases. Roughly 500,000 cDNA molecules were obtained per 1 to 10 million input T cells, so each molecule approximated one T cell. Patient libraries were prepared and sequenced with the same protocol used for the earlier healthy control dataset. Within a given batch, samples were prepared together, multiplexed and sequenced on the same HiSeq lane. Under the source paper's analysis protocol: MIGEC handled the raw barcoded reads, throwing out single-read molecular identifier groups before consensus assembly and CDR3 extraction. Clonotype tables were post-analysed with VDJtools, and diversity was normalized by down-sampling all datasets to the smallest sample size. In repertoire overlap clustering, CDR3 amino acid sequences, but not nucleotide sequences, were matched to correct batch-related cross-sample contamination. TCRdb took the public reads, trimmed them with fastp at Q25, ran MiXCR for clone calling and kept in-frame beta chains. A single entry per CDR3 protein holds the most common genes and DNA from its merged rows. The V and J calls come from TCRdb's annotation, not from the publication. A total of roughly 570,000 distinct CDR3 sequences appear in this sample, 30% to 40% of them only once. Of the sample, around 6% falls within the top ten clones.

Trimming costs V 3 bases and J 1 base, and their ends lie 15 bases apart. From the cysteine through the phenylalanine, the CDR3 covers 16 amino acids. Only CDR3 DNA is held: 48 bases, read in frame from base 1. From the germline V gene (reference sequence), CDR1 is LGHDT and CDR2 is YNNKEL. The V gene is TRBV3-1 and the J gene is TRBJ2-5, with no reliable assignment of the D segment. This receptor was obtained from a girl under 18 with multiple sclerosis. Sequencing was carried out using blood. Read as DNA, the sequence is TGTGCCAGCAGCCATAGAGGAGCGTTTGTCCAAGAGACCCAGTACTTC. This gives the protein CASSHRGAFVQETQYF.